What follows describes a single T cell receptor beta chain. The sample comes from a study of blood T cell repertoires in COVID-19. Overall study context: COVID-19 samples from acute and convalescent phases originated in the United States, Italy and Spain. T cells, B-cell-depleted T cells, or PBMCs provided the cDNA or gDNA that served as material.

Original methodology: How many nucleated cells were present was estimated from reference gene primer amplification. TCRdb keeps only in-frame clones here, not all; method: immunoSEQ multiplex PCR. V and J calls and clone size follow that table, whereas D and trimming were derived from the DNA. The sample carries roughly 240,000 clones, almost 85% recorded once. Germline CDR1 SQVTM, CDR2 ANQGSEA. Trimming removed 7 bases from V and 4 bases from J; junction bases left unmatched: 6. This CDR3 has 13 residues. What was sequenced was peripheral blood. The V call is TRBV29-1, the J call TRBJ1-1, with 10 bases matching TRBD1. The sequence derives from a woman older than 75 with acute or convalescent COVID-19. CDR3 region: CSAAGTGATEAFF. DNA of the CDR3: TGCAGCGCAGCCGGGACAGGGGCCACTGAAGCTTTCTTT.